These 30 T cell receptor beta chains originate from one sample sequenced in a study of blood T cell repertoires in COVID-19. The data were produced by immunoSEQ multiplex PCR, yet TCRdb's version contains in-frame clones alone and is incomplete. The sample has some 150,000 clones; 75% to 80% are singletons. Sequenced input: peripheral blood. These receptors were taken from a woman aged 80 or over with acute or convalescent COVID-19.

This rearrangement joins TRBV5-4 to TRBJ2-7, with 12 bases matching TRBD2. The CDR3 is 18 residues long. V lost 0 bases, J lost 0 bases, and 7 bases stayed unmatched. Germline CDR1 is SGHNT and CDR2 is YYREEE (reference sequence). As DNA, the CDR3 is TGTGCCAGCAGCTTGGGTCTCCTAGCGGGAGGGCCCTCCTACGAGCAGTACTTC. It codes for CASSLGLLAGGPSYEQYF.

This clone occurred once. The chain recombines TRBV30 with TRBJ1-6; the match to TRBD1 covers 9 bases. CDR1 is GTSNPN, CDR2 SVGIG, per germline (reference sequence). This CDR3 has 17 amino acids. V lost 1 base to trimming and J lost 8 bases; unmatched junction nucleotides: 12. CDR3 loop: CAWSGRDRVGAYSPLHF. In DNA, the CDR3 is TGTGCCTGGAGTGGCCGGGACAGGGTAGGGGCCTATTCACCCCTCCACTTT.

A few counts support this clone. The chain links TRBV19 to TRBJ1-4; D possibly corresponds to TRBD1 (6 bases). Germline V lookup: CDR1 LNHDA, CDR2 SQIVND (reference sequence). V lost 4 bases and J 3 bases, leaving 18 bases between the germline ends. This CDR3 contains 17 residues. CDR3 in DNA: TGTGCCAGTAGTAAAAGAGGGAACAGGGACCCTAATGAAAAACTGTTTTTT. Residues: CASSKRGNRDPNEKLFF.

This clone was counted a single time. At one end, the junction sequence differs from germline, possibly due to a read error. This chain joins TRBV6-5 and TRBJ2-2; 7 bases align to TRBD1. The CDR3 extends over 10 amino acids. Germline V gene sequence: CDR1 MNHEY, CDR2 SVGAGI. CDR3: CASRRQGAVF. The CDR3 nucleotides read TGTGCCAGCAGAAGACAGGGAGCTGTTTTT.

This clone appeared a few times. The chain joins TRBV5-1 to TRBJ2-7; maybe TRBD2 (6 bases). Germline V lookup: CDR1 SGHRS, CDR2 YFSETQ. The CDR3 has 15 residues. V lost 2 bases, J lost 3 bases, and 15 bases lay in between. The CDR3 bases are TGCGCCAGCAGCTTCACGGGGGAGTACATCTACGAGCAGTACTTC. Its protein is CASSFTGEYIYEQYF.

The gene calls are TRBV15 and TRBJ2-5; tentative D call: TRBD2 (6 bases). Trimming removed 8 bases from V and 0 bases from J, with 16 bases in between. Germline assignment: CDR1 LNHNV and CDR2 YYDKDF (reference sequence). The length of the CDR3 is 15 residues. CDR3 loop: CATGVSGPYQETQYF. CDR3 DNA: TGTGCCACCGGGGTTAGCGGACCTTACCAAGAGACCCAGTACTTC.

V gene TRBV5-1 combines with J gene TRBJ1-2, with 7 bases aligning to TRBD1. This CDR3 has 14 residues. The J segment lost 7 bases and the V segment lost 5 bases, leaving 11 bases of the junction unmatched. Germline values: CDR1 SGHRS, CDR2 YFSETQ. The CDR3 region has the DNA TGCGCCAGCAGTCAGGGGGATCTGTCCGCTGGCTACACCTTC. It is translated as CASSQGDLSAGYTF.

The CDR3 DNA is TGTGCCAGCTCACCGATGGTGGGACAGGATTATGGCTACACCTTC. It encodes CASSPMVGQDYGYTF. The chain employs TRBV18 and TRBJ1-2; TRBD1 matches 8 bases. Germline CDR1 is KGHSH and CDR2 is LQKENI. The CDR3 contains 15 residues. V shed 3 bases and J 5 bases; nucleotides not matched to a gene: 8.

This clone was counted a single time. V usage is TRBV6-5 and J usage is TRBJ1-1; 7 bases match TRBD1. Germline assignment: CDR1 MNHEY and CDR2 SVGAGI. J lost 4 bases, V lost 6 bases, and 5 bases had no gene match. The CDR3 covers 13 residues. In DNA form, the CDR3 reads TGTGCCAGCAGCCGACAGGGCGGCACTGAAGCTTTCTTT. Protein product: CASSRQGGTEAFF.

The chain combines TRBV2 with TRBJ2-7, with a weak D call TRBD1 (6 bases). This CDR3 is built from 16 residues. CDR1 is SNHLY, CDR2 FYNNEI, per germline. V lost 7 bases, J lost 1 base, and 20 bases lay in between. The CDR3 is CASIPRGRGGSYEQYF. The CDR3 bases are TGTGCCAGCATACCCAGGGGACGAGGTGGATCCTACGAGCAGTACTTC.

The chain uses TRBV5-1 and TRBJ1-2; TRBD1 agrees at 7 bases. The CDR3 contains 17 residues. The germline V gene has CDR1 SGHRS and CDR2 YFSETQ. The ends lost 5 bases at V and 4 bases at J; junction bases unmatched: 17. This chain's CDR3 is CASSEGTAPTWGYGYTF. Here the CDR3 DNA reads TGCGCCAGCAGTGAGGGGACAGCTCCCACCTGGGGCTATGGCTACACCTTC.

The chain joins TRBV20-1 to TRBJ2-7; TRBD2 matches at 9 bases. Germline V lookup: CDR1 DFQATT, CDR2 SNEGSKA (reference sequence). The V gene end was trimmed by 3 bases and the J gene end by 2 bases; junction bases not matched to a gene: 8. This CDR3 contains 15 residues. CDR3 residues: CSASKRTSAPYEQYF. CDR3 DNA sequence: TGCAGTGCTAGTAAGAGGACTAGCGCCCCCTACGAGCAGTACTTC.

The chain is built from TRBV2 and TRBJ1-3, with 9 bases identical to TRBD1. V lost 5 bases, J lost 2 bases, and 4 bases stayed unmatched. CDR3 length: 15 amino acids. Germline loops: CDR1 SNHLY, CDR2 FYNNEI. For the CDR3, the DNA is TGTGCCAGCAGTCCGCGACAGGGGGCTGGAAACACCATATATTTT. Translated: CASSPRQGAGNTIYF.

The rearrangement links TRBV7-8 to TRBJ1-1; 12 bases line up with TRBD1. The CDR3 is 15 amino acids. The junction had 10 bases not matched to a gene; V was cut back by 5 bases and J by 9 bases. From germline, CDR1 is SGHVS and CDR2 FQNEAQ. The CDR3 reads CASSLYGTGGGQAFF. CDR3 nucleotides: TGTGCCAGCAGCCTATACGGGACAGGGGGCGGTCAAGCTTTCTTT.

The chain recombines TRBV7-2 with TRBJ1-2; 10 nucleotides agree with TRBD1. V shed 5 bases, J shed 2 bases, and the junction held 5 bases outside the gene matches. In germline, CDR1 is SGHTA, CDR2 FQGNSA. This CDR3 has 15 amino acids. This chain's CDR3 is CASSPQTGGNYGYTF. CDR3 nucleotides: TGTGCCAGCAGCCCTCAGACAGGGGGCAACTATGGCTACACCTTC.

The rearrangement links TRBV5-1 to TRBJ2-5, with 14 bases aligning to TRBD2. The germline V gene encodes CDR1 SGHRS and CDR2 YFSETQ. The CDR3 runs to 16 residues. V gave up 4 bases and J gave up 4 bases; unmatched junction bases: 6. The CDR3 region is CASSAGLAGGPETQYF. The DNA for the CDR3 is TGCGCCAGCAGCGCCGGACTAGCGGGGGGCCCAGAGACCCAGTACTTC.

V usage is TRBV5-5 and J usage is TRBJ1-2, with D tentatively TRBD1 (5 bases). Between the trimmed V and J ends, which lost 7 bases and 2 bases, there was a span of 15 bases. Germline CDR1 reads SGHKS; CDR2 reads YYEKEE (reference sequence). This CDR3 is built from 14 residues. CDR3 DNA: TGTGCCAGCGGGGGACTGCGGTTGAACTATGGCTACACCTTC. Translating it yields CASGGLRLNYGYTF.

The V and J genes are TRBV24-1 and TRBJ2-3; TRBD1 matches at 7 bases. This CDR3 spans 15 amino acids. Germline assignment: CDR1 KGHDR and CDR2 SFDVKD. V was pared by 3 bases and J by 2 bases, with 4 bases of the junction left unmatched. The CDR3 sequence: CATSDPGTATDTQYF. The CDR3 DNA follows: TGTGCCACCAGTGATCCCGGGACAGCCACAGATACGCAGTATTTT.

This chain joins TRBV28 and TRBJ1-2; the D gene is possibly TRBD1 (6 bases). This CDR3 region has 13 residues. Germline-derived CDR1 and CDR2 are MDHEN and SYDVKM. Trimming removed 6 bases at V and 0 bases at J, with 8 bases between. The CDR3 DNA sequence: TGTGCCAGCAGACAGGGATCTAACTATGGCTACACCTTC. Translating it yields CASRQGSNYGYTF.

This chain connects TRBV2 to TRBJ1-6, with D unclear. V shed 8 bases and J shed 8 bases, with 16 bases lying between them. CDR1 SNHLY and CDR2 FYNNEI come from the germline V gene. The CDR3 is 14 residues long. The CDR3 loop reads CASVNRDRYSPLHF. CDR3 DNA: TGTGCCAGCGTGAATCGGGATCGCTATTCACCCCTCCACTTT.

The gene calls are TRBV11-3 and TRBJ2-1, with 8 bases aligning to TRBD1. Germline V gives CDR1 SGHNT, CDR2 YENEEA. The CDR3 is 15 residues long. With 5 bases clipped from V and 4 bases from J, the junction kept 7 bases outside the gene matches. CDR3 sequence: CASSPDRGGYNEQFF. The CDR3 coding sequence is TGTGCCAGCAGCCCAGACAGGGGTGGGTACAATGAGCAGTTCTTC. Looking up the rest from reference TRBV11-3 and TRBJ2-1 gives the full variable domain: EAGVVQSPRYKIIEKKQPVAFWCNPISGHNTLYWYLQNLGQGPELLIRYENEEAVDDSQLPKDRFSAERLKGVDSTLKIQPAELGDSAVYLCASSPDRGGYNEQFFGPGTRLTVL.

The rearrangement uses TRBV11-2 and TRBJ1-2; D gene ambiguous. The CDR3 loop spans 13 amino acids. The germline gives CDR1 SGHAT, CDR2 FQNNGV. The V end lost 0 bases, the J end lost 4 bases, and 6 bases lay between the germline ends. The CDR3 nucleotides read TGTGCCAGCAGCTTAGACAGGCTCTATGGCTACACCTTC. Protein product: CASSLDRLYGYTF.

The CDR3 nucleotides are TGCGCCAGCAGCTTGATAAGTTCCCCAGACTACAATGAGCAGTTCTTC. Translation: CASSLISSPDYNEQFF. The J gene is TRBJ2-1, the V gene TRBV5-1, with D unresolved. Germline CDR1 SGHRS, CDR2 YFSETQ. V lost 1 base and J 3 bases, leaving 14 bases between the germline ends. This CDR3 contains 16 residues.

As concerns this clone: The identical CDR3 is also encoded by other nucleotide sequences in the sample. The chain has TRBV12-3 or TRBV12-4 and TRBJ1-1, with a possible D match to TRBD1 (6 bases). Trimming stripped 1 base from V and 5 bases from J, with 8 bases between. The CDR3 runs to 13 residues. The CDR3 DNA follows: TGTGCCAGCAGTTTAGGCAGGGGAACTGAAGCTTTCTTT. Amino acid sequence: CASSLGRGTEAFF.

The V and J genes are TRBV12-3 or TRBV12-4 and TRBJ1-5; the D is unclear. Trimming cost V 5 bases and J 8 bases, with 10 bases left between them. The CDR3 runs 12 residues. The CDR3 loop is CASSIHEEPQHF. CDR3 nucleotides: TGTGCCAGCAGTATACACGAAGAGCCCCAGCATTTT.

This clone was seen a few times. DNA of the CDR3: TGTGCCAGCAGCTTAACTTTTTCCTACGAGCAGTACTTC. Encoded protein: CASSLTFSYEQYF. This rearrangement joins TRBV5-6 to TRBJ2-7, with D unclear. The V gene lost 2 bases and the J gene lost 1 base, with 7 bases spanning the gap. In germline, CDR1 is SGHDT, CDR2 YYEEEE. This CDR3 has 13 amino acids.

This rearrangement joins TRBV5-6 to TRBJ1-2; a possible D gene is TRBD1 (5 bases). V lost 0 bases, J lost 7 bases, and 7 bases lay in between. Germline V gene sequence: CDR1 SGHDT, CDR2 YYEEEE. The CDR3 totals 12 residues. Here the CDR3 DNA reads TGTGCCAGCAGCTTGGGACAGCTTGGCTACACCTTC. Its protein product is CASSLGQLGYTF.

This clone was detected a few times. The rearrangement joins TRBV6-5 to TRBJ2-5; no clear D. The CDR3 loop spans 13 amino acids. The germline gives CDR1 MNHEY, CDR2 SVGAGI. V was shortened by 5 bases and J by 5 bases, with 12 bases between the two germline ends. CDR3 sequence: CASSPAAWETQYF. The CDR3 coding sequence is TGTGCCAGCAGTCCCGCCGCGTGGGAGACCCAGTACTTC.

Only one count was recorded for this clone. The rearrangement links TRBV7-9 to TRBJ1-6; 8 nucleotides align to TRBD1. CDR1 is SEHNR, CDR2 FQNEAQ, per germline (reference sequence). The CDR3 is 15 amino acids. V was pared by 2 bases and J by 7 bases, with 4 bases of the junction left unmatched. The CDR3 DNA follows: TGTGCCAGCAGCTTAACGACAGGGGAAAATTCACCCCTCCACTTT. Residues: CASSLTTGENSPLHF.

This chain joins TRBV7-9 and TRBJ2-5, with TRBD1 as a possible D gene (6 bases). Germline-derived CDR1 and CDR2 are SEHNR and FQNEAQ (reference sequence). V was trimmed by 2 bases and J by 3 bases, leaving 10 bases between them. This CDR3 region has 14 residues. CDR3 DNA: TGTGCCAGCAGCTTACGACAGGTTAAAGAGACCCAGTACTTC. This codes for CASSLRQVKETQYF.